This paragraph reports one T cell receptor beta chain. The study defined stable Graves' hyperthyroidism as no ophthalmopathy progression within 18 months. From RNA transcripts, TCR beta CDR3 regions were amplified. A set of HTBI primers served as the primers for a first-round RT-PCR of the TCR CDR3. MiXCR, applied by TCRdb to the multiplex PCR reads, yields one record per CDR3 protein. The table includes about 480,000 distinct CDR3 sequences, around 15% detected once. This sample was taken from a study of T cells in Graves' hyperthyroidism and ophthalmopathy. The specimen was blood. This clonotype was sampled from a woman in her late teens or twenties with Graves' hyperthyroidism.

The CDR3 sequence: CASSSTGTFYGYTF. As DNA, the CDR3 is TGTGCCAGCAGTTCCACAGGGACCTTCTATGGCTACACCTTC. The chain combines TRBV28 with TRBJ1-2, with D maybe TRBD1 (6 bases). The CDR3 spans 14 residues. The germline V gene encodes CDR1 MDHEN and CDR2 SYDVKM. V shed 4 bases and J shed 4 bases, with 13 bases lying between them.